This T cell receptor beta chain was captured in a study of blood T cell repertoires in COVID-19. This CDR3 contains 14 residues. With 5 bases removed from V and 4 bases from J, the gap between germline ends came to 14 bases. CDR1 and CDR2 (germline): MNHEY, SVGAGI. Measured with immunoSEQ multiplex PCR; TCRdb has only the in-frame clones, and not every one. This table holds roughly 100,000 clones, about 86% found once. The sample consisted of peripheral blood. The chain links TRBV6-5 to TRBJ1-1, with D perhaps matching TRBD1 (5 bases). This sequence was found in a woman of 80 years or more with acute or convalescent COVID-19. The CDR3: CASSTRGGATEAFF. CDR3 nucleotides: TGTGCCAGCAGTACCCGGGGCGGGGCCACTGAAGCTTTCTTT.